Detailed here is one T cell receptor (beta chain). Germline assignment: CDR1 KGHSH and CDR2 LQKENI. V dropped 5 bases and J dropped 6 bases, with 14 bases sitting between them. This CDR3 spans 14 amino acids. Sequenced by immunoSEQ multiplex PCR; TCRdb stores in-frame clones only, minus some. The table has some 67,000 clones, 90% seen once. The record originates from a study of blood T cell repertoires in COVID-19. Study details: Acute and convalescent COVID-19 specimens originated in the United States, Italy and Spain.

The genes are TRBV18 and TRBJ2-1; tentative D call: TRBD2 (6 bases). The sequencing sample was made of peripheral blood. The receptor was isolated from a woman in her late teens or twenties with acute or convalescent COVID-19. The CDR3 DNA sequence: TGTGCCAGCTCATCCTTAGCGGTCTCCAATGAGCAGTTCTTC. Its protein is CASSSLAVSNEQFF.